This T cell receptor (beta chain) comes out of a study of T cells after yellow fever vaccination. Study in general: Each low-cell-number fraction was prepared by means of SMART-Seq v4 Ultra Low Input. Broader study findings: Most clones from primary vaccination resurfaced after the booster (around 95% CD4, about 91% CD8).

The CDR3 is made up of 15 amino acids. Germline lookup yields CDR1 MNHEY and CDR2 SVGAGI. Making TCR cDNA involved 5'RACE template switching, which added UMIs and a universal primer site. MiXCR, applied by TCRdb to the 5' RACE reads, yields one record per CDR3 protein. Here the sample spans 300,000 to 450,000 distinct CDR3 sequences, 7% to 10% being singletons. With regard to this clonotype: Antigen unknown. Relative to the germline gene, one junction end is altered; a read error may explain this.

The rearrangement joins TRBV6-5 to TRBJ2-7; D may be TRBD2 (6 bases). This clonotype was obtained from a young man who received the YFV17D yellow fever vaccine. The sample consisted of PBMCs, taken about 49 days after the first yellow fever vaccination. The CDR3 loop is CASSFLGTGAYEPYF. The CDR3 DNA reads TGTGCCAGCAGTTTCCTCGGGACTGGAGCCTACGAGCCGTACTTC.